Below, 5 T cell receptor beta chains from the same sample are listed, as sequenced in a study of OX40 agonist ivuxolimab in advanced cancers. TCRdb keeps only in-frame clones here, not all; method: immunoSEQ multiplex PCR. The profile shows roughly 30,000 clones, 88% of them singletons. The specimen comprised CD4+ or CD8+ T cells sorted from blood, sampled in a trial of the OX40 agonist ivuxolimab. The origin of the receptors is an adult with an advanced solid tumor such as melanoma, head and neck, liver or kidney cancer.

This clone has a single count. The J gene is TRBJ2-2, the V gene TRBV28, with TRBD2 identical over 8 bases. The CDR3 runs to 14 residues. CDR1 and CDR2 from the germline V gene are MDHEN and SYDVKM. V shed 7 bases and J 4 bases; nucleotides not matched to a gene: 5. CDR3 amino acids: CASTLAELTGELFF. DNA for the CDR3: TGTGCCAGCACACTAGCGGAACTCACCGGGGAGCTGTTTTTT.

The chain joins TRBV7-9 to TRBJ1-4, with TRBD1 identical over 10 bases. CDR1 and CDR2 from the germline V gene are SEHNR and FQNEAQ (reference sequence). The CDR3 runs to 17 residues. Trimming took 4 bases from V and 3 from J; bases not matched to a gene: 8. The CDR3 reads CASSSVGTGEPNEKLFF. The DNA for the CDR3 is TGTGCCAGCAGCTCCGTGGGGACAGGGGAACCTAATGAAAAACTGTTTTTT.

The chain is built from TRBV7-9 and TRBJ1-4; D call uncertain. Per germline, CDR1 SEHNR and CDR2 FQNEAQ (reference sequence). This CDR3 contains 11 residues. Trimming left V 3 bases short and J 8 bases short, with 4 bases between. CDR3 region: CASSFGEKLFF. The DNA for the CDR3 is TGTGCCAGCAGCTTTGGGGAAAAACTGTTTTTT.

The chain carries TRBV30 and TRBJ2-1, with D possibly matching TRBD2 (6 bases). The V gene lost 5 bases and the J gene lost 0 bases, with 11 bases spanning the gap. There are 14 residues in the CDR3. Germline V gene data show CDR1 as GTSNPN and CDR2 as SVGIG (reference sequence). The CDR3 protein is CAWLAARSYNEQFF. CDR3 coding DNA: TGTGCCTGGTTAGCGGCCCGCTCCTACAATGAGCAGTTCTTC.

V and J are TRBV5-1 and TRBJ2-3; TRBD2 aligns across 8 bases. With V trimmed by 2 bases and J by 0 bases, 2 bases remained unmatched. The CDR3 totals 15 residues. Germline lookup yields CDR1 SGHRS and CDR2 YFSETQ. The CDR3 loop reads CASSLAGASTDTQYF. The CDR3, as DNA: TGCGCCAGCAGCTTAGCGGGGGCTAGCACAGATACGCAGTATTTT.